Below, 9 T cell receptor beta chains from the same sample are listed, as sequenced in a study of T-cell memory formation after mild COVID-19 (dated by TCRdb to 2020 to 2022). Receptor amplification or capture employed 5' RACE. Sequencing was carried out with an Illumina NovaSeq 6000. TCRdb reprocessing: public reads trimmed at Q25 with fastp, clones called with MiXCR, in-frame beta chains kept. Under each unique CDR3 protein, matching rows form one entry showing the most common genes and DNA. The sample table shows nearly 250,000 distinct CDR3 sequences, and just over 15% are seen once. 2.1% of the sample goes to the ten largest clones. The sequenced material came from PBMCs or a T cell subset sorted from them (not recorded which). The source is an adult woman who had mild COVID-19 (a few samples of this study predate the infection). The sample titles of this study are shuffled in the database, so cell type and time point are left out; the donor was told from shared clones.

J is TRBJ2-1 and V is TRBV7-3; no clear D. This CDR3 spans 15 amino acids. V gave up 5 bases and J gave up 5 bases, with 16 bases separating them. The germline V gene has CDR1 SGHTA and CDR2 FQGTGA. Here the CDR3 DNA reads TGTGCCAGCAGCCCCTTGTCAACAGCGAACAATGAGCAGTTCTTC. Translated: CASSPLSTANNEQFF.

In its sample, this clonotype was seen a few times. The rearrangement links TRBV5-6 to TRBJ2-7, with D possibly matching TRBD1 (5 bases). V was pared by 0 bases and J by 9 bases, with 19 bases between. The CDR3 loop spans 15 amino acids. Germline V lookup: CDR1 SGHDT, CDR2 YYEEEE. In nucleotides, the CDR3 is TGTGCCAGCAGCTTGGTAGGGGCGCTAAGTTCAGGGCAGTACTTC. Translating gives CASSLVGALSSGQYF.

This clonotype was detected only a few times. The V gene is TRBV20-1, the J gene TRBJ2-2, with 7 bases matching TRBD1. Germline V CDR1 and CDR2: DFQATT, SNEGSKA (reference sequence). The CDR3 has 14 residues. The V segment lost 4 bases and the J segment 3 bases; nucleotides outside the gene matches: 5. CDR3 in DNA: TGCAGTGCTAACAGACAGGGTGACACCGGGGAGCTGTTTTTT. Its translation: CSANRQGDTGELFF.

This clonotype was observed a few times. The chain joins TRBV7-3 to TRBJ2-3; 9 bases line up with TRBD2. The CDR3 is 15 residues long. V gave up 2 bases and J gave up 8 bases; unmatched junction bases: 8. Germline values: CDR1 SGHTA, CDR2 FQGTGA. CDR3 sequence: CASSLQAGGLTTQYF. The CDR3 DNA follows: TGTGCCAGCAGCTTACAGGCGGGGGGGCTAACTACGCAGTATTTT.

This clonotype appeared many times. One end of the junction is discordant with germline, which a read error may explain. CDR3 sequence reads: CASSLGQGSYGYTF. The CDR3 DNA sequence: TGCGCCAGCAGCCTGGGACAGGGAAGCTATGGCTACACCTTC. The rearrangement uses TRBV12-3 or TRBV12-4 and TRBJ1-2; 9 bases are shared with TRBD1. This CDR3 has 14 residues.

V usage is TRBV6-5 and J usage is TRBJ2-6; D not resolved. Trimming left V 1 base short and J 0 bases short, with 13 bases between. This CDR3 is 18 amino acids long. Germline CDR1 and CDR2: MNHEY and SVGAGI. The CDR3 coding sequence is TGTGCCAGCAGTTACTGGGCCAAGTCCACCTCTGGGGCCAACGTCCTGACTTTC. Protein: CASSYWAKSTSGANVLTF.

V is TRBV9 and J is TRBJ2-1; perhaps TRBD2 as D (5 bases). The CDR3 runs 17 residues. The germline V gene encodes CDR1 SGDLS and CDR2 YYNGEE. Trimming removed 4 bases from V and 0 bases from J, with 17 bases in between. The CDR3 DNA reads as TGTGCCAGCAGCCCCCTAAAAGCGGCGAGCTCCTACAATGAGCAGTTCTTC. It codes for CASSPLKAASSYNEQFF.

The sample holds a few counts of this clonotype. The CDR3 loop reads CASGTGQYTDTQYF. For the CDR3, the DNA is TGTGCCAGCGGGACGGGACAGTACACAGATACGCAGTATTTT. V usage is TRBV9 and J usage is TRBJ2-3; 7 positions match TRBD1. CDR1 and CDR2 from the germline V gene are SGDLS and YYNGEE. The CDR3 is 14 residues long. J was trimmed by 2 bases and V by 7 bases; bases with no gene match: 7.

The chain uses TRBV24-1 and TRBJ2-6; weak D call: TRBD1 (5 bases). The V end was cut by 1 base, the J end by 10 bases, with 7 bases between. The CDR3 length is 13 residues. Germline CDR1 KGHDR, CDR2 SFDVKD. In DNA form, the CDR3 reads TGTGCCACCAGTGATTTATCAGGGAACGTCCTGACTTTC. Its translation is CATSDLSGNVLTF.